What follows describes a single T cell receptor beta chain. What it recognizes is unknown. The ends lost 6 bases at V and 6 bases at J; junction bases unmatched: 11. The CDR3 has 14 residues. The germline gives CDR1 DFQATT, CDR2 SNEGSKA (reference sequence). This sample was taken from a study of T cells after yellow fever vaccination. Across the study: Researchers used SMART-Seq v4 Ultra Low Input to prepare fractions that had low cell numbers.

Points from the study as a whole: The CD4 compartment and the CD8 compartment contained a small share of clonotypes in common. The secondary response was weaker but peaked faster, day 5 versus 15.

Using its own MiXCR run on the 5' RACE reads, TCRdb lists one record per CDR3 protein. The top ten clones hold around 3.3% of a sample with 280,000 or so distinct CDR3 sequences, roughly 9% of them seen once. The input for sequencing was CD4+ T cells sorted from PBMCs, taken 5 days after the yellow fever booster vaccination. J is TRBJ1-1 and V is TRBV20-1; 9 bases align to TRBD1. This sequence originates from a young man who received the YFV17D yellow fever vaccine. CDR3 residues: CSAKHGTGKSEAFF. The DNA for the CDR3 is TGCAGTGCGAAACATGGGACAGGGAAATCTGAAGCTTTCTTT.